One sample yielded the 9 T cell receptor beta chains listed below, sequenced in a study of OX40 agonist ivuxolimab in advanced cancers. Measured with immunoSEQ multiplex PCR; TCRdb has only the in-frame clones, and not every one. Of roughly 50,000 clones listed, around 80% are singletons. The sequencing here drew on CD4+ or CD8+ T cells sorted from blood, taken in a trial of the OX40 agonist ivuxolimab. These receptors were taken from an adult with an advanced solid tumor such as melanoma, head and neck, liver or kidney cancer.

J is TRBJ1-5 and V is TRBV5-1; weak D call: TRBD1 (6 bases). Trimming stripped 4 bases from V and 1 base from J, with 15 bases between. Germline-derived CDR1 and CDR2 are SGHRS and YFSETQ. The CDR3 sequence is 16 residues long. CDR3 protein: CASSEGGPFSNQPQHF. The CDR3 region has the DNA TGCGCCAGCAGCGAGGGGGGCCCCTTCAGCAATCAGCCCCAGCATTTT.

The chain employs TRBV5-1 and TRBJ2-3, with D tentatively TRBD1 (5 bases). CDR3 length: 16 residues. Germline CDR1 reads SGHRS; CDR2 reads YFSETQ. V gave up 5 bases and J gave up 1 base, with 17 bases separating them. CDR3 in DNA: TGCGCCAGCAGTCTTCAGGGAACCCCTGGCACAGATACGCAGTATTTT. Protein product: CASSLQGTPGTDTQYF.

This clone was picked up one time. The chain carries TRBV5-4 and TRBJ2-5, with a tentative D call TRBD2 (5 bases). Trimming shortened V by 0 bases and J by 4 bases, and 13 bases separated the two germline ends. The germline V gene encodes CDR1 SGHNT and CDR2 YYREEE (reference sequence). CDR3 length: 15 amino acids. This CDR3 is CASSLEEGRGETQYF. CDR3 coding DNA: TGTGCCAGCAGCTTGGAAGAGGGCAGAGGAGAGACCCAGTACTTC. The full variable domain, in which reference TRBV5-4 and TRBJ2-5 provide the parts outside the CDR3, is ETGVTQSPTHLIKTRGQQVTLRCSSQSGHNTVSWYQQALGQGPQFIFQYYREEENGRGNFPPRFSGLQFPNYSSELNVNALELDDSALYLCASSLEEGRGETQYFGPGTRLLVL.

This sequence joins TRBV4-1 and TRBJ1-6, with a weak D call TRBD1 (6 bases). The germline V gene has CDR1 MGHRA and CDR2 YSYEKL. With 0 bases removed from V and 7 bases from J, the gap between germline ends came to 16 bases. The CDR3 has 17 residues. The CDR3 nucleotides read TGCGCCAGCAGCCAAGAAAAAGGACCAGGGGTCAATTCACCCCTCCACTTT. Translation gives CASSQEKGPGVNSPLHF.

As concerns this clone: Other DNA sequences from this sample encode an identical CDR3 as well. J is TRBJ1-6 and V is TRBV9, with 7 bases fitting TRBD1. V was clipped by 4 bases and J by 0 bases; unmatched bases: 7. Looked up from germline, CDR1 is SGDLS and CDR2 is YYNGEE. CDR3 size: 17 residues. This CDR3 reads CASSPRGIHSYNSPLHF. For the CDR3, the DNA is TGTGCCAGCAGCCCCAGGGGGATCCACTCCTATAATTCACCCCTCCACTTT.

The genes are TRBV18 and TRBJ2-3; D is possibly TRBD1 or TRBD2 (6 bases each). The CDR3 covers 19 residues. V was pared by 1 base and J by 4 bases, with 24 bases between. Germline V lookup: CDR1 KGHSH, CDR2 LQKENI. DNA for the CDR3: TGTGCCAGCTCACCACAGGGTTCCAGGGGAGGAAAGGGCGCAGATACGCAGTATTTT. As protein: CASSPQGSRGGKGADTQYF.

This chain uses TRBV7-2 with TRBJ1-1; D is unresolved. The CDR3 is 13 residues long. The germline V gene encodes CDR1 SGHTA and CDR2 FQGNSA. Trimming left V 4 bases short and J 1 base short, with 7 bases between. The CDR3 coding sequence is TGTGCCAGCAGCTCAGGACCGAACACTGAAGCTTTCTTT. It yields the protein CASSSGPNTEAFF.

The chain uses TRBV18 and TRBJ2-3; 7 nucleotides agree with TRBD1. Trimming removed 3 bases from V and 1 base from J; junction bases left unmatched: 4. Germline loops: CDR1 KGHSH, CDR2 LQKENI. The CDR3 has 15 amino acids. CDR3 DNA sequence: TGTGCCAGCTCACCCTACAGGGGTGGCACAGATACGCAGTATTTT. Translated, it gives CASSPYRGGTDTQYF.

The V and J genes are TRBV6-1 and TRBJ2-5, with D uncertain. This CDR3 is built from 12 residues. Trimming stripped 6 bases from V and 5 bases from J, with 10 bases between. Germline V gives CDR1 MNHNS, CDR2 SASEGT. Written as DNA, the CDR3 is TGTGCCAGCAGCGAACAATATGAGACCCAGTACTTC. Residues: CASSEQYETQYF.